This T cell receptor (beta chain) is drawn from a study of blood T cell repertoires in COVID-19. Study background: Acute-phase and convalescent COVID-19 samples originated in the United States, Italy and Spain. Sample material is recorded as cDNA or gDNA derived from T cells, B-cell-depleted T cells, or PBMCs.

Assay used: immunoSEQ multiplex PCR; TCRdb lists only in-frame clones, some missing. The data contain just over 250,000 clones, approximately 86% of them singletons. The junction had 3 bases not matched to a gene; V was cut back by 7 bases and J by 8 bases. Germline assignment: CDR1 SNHLY and CDR2 FYNNEI. The CDR3 is made up of 14 amino acids. The J gene is TRBJ2-2, the V gene TRBV2; 14 nucleotides match TRBD2. The receptor comes from a man between 40 and 49 years old who had recovered from COVID-19. The sequencing input was peripheral blood. The CDR3 protein is CASTGLAGGGELFF. The DNA for the CDR3 is TGTGCCAGCACCGGACTAGCGGGAGGAGGGGAGCTGTTTTTT.